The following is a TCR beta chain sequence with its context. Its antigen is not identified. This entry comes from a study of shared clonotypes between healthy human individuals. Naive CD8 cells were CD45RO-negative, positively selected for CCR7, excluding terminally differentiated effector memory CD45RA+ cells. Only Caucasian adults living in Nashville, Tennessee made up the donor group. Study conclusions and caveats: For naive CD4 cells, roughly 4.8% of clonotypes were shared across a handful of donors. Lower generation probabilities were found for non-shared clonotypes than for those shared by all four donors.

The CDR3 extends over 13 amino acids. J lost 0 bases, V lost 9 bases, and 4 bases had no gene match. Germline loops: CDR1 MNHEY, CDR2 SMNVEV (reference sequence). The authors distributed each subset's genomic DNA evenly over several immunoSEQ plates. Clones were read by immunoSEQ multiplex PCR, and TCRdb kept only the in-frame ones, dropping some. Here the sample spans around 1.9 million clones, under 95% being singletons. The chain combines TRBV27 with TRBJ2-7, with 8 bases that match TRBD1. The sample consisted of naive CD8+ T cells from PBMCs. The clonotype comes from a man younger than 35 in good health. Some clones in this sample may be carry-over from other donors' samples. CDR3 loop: CASEGQGSYEQYF. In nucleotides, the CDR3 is TGTGCCAGTGAAGGACAGGGCTCCTACGAGCAGTACTTC.